Listed below are T cell receptor beta chains from one sample, sequenced in a study of human T cells and chemical hapten exposure. One entry per CDR3 protein, called by TCRdb with MiXCR from the RACE reads. The profile shows 380,000 or so distinct CDR3 sequences, about 4.4% of them singletons. This specimen consisted of whole blood, obtained in connection with sensitization to the hapten diphenylcyclopropenone (DPC). Receptors were obtained from a woman in her forties or fifties with alopecia areata. Some clones in this sample may be carry-over from other donors' samples. The CDR3 runs from the conserved cysteine through the conserved F or W. D genes are given only for firm matches. Where a row states a size, it is once, few, many or the class of an expanded clone; other rows omit it.

J: TRBJ1-5; D: TRBD1; V: TRBV6-1; length: 19; size: -; CDR3: CASRSTGSSLQYSNQPQHF; DNA: TGTGCCAGCAGATCGACAGGGAGTTCACTCCAATATAGCAATCAGCCCCAGCATTTT
J: TRBJ1-5; D: TRBD1; V: TRBV12-3/TRBV12-4; length: 13; size: many; CDR3: CASSLDREGPQHF; DNA: TGTGCCAGCAGCCTGGACAGGGAAGGGCCCCAGCATTTT
J: TRBJ2-3; D: -; V: TRBV5-1; length: 15; size: few; CDR3: CASSPQGTGTDTQYF; DNA: TGCGCCAGCAGCCCGCAAGGGACCGGCACAGATACGCAGTATTTT
J: TRBJ2-1; D: -; V: TRBV28; length: 15; size: -; CDR3: CASTVNTRGGNEQFF; DNA: TGTGCCAGCACCGTTAATACGAGGGGAGGCAATGAGCAGTTCTTC
J: TRBJ2-3; D: -; V: TRBV9; length: 13; size: -; CDR3: CASSTYTTDTQYF; DNA: TGTGCCAGCAGCACATATACCACAGATACGCAGTATTTT
J: TRBJ2-7; D: -; V: TRBV27; length: 12; size: many; CDR3: CASSRGLYEQYF; DNA: TGTGCCAGCAGCCGCGGTCTTTACGAGCAGTACTTC
J: TRBJ2-2; D: TRBD1; V: TRBV20-1; length: 16; size: few; CDR3: CSARAPGQGETGELFF; DNA: TGCAGTGCTAGAGCGCCGGGACAGGGGGAAACCGGGGAGCTGTTTTTT
J: TRBJ1-5; D: -; V: TRBV6-5; length: 16; size: -; CDR3: CASRARTTAFNQPQHF; DNA: TGTGCCAGCAGAGCCCGGACGACCGCTTTCAATCAGCCCCAGCATTTT
J: TRBJ2-5; D: -; V: TRBV4-1; length: 14; size: many; CDR3: CASSQGQAQETQYF; DNA: TGCGCCAGCAGCCAAGGACAGGCCCAAGAGACCCAGTACTTC
J: TRBJ1-1; D: -; V: TRBV7-8; length: 16; size: many; CDR3: CASSLWGDTIGPEAFF; DNA: TGTGCCAGCAGCTTATGGGGGGACACCATCGGCCCTGAAGCTTTCTTT
J: TRBJ1-2; D: TRBD1; V: TRBV11-1; length: 18; size: -; CDR3: CASSFPPGTGGNHYGYTF; DNA: TGTGCCAGCAGCTTCCCCCCAGGGACAGGGGGCAACCACTATGGCTACACCTTC
J: TRBJ1-1; D: -; V: TRBV12-3/TRBV12-4; length: 16; size: many; CDR3: CASNPSGDGGSAEAFF; DNA: TGTGCCAGCAACCCCTCAGGGGACGGGGGGTCGGCTGAAGCTTTCTTT
J: TRBJ2-7; D: TRBD2; V: TRBV20-1; length: 14; size: many; CDR3: CSARSLAGSYEQYF; DNA: TGCAGTGCTAGAAGTCTAGCGGGGAGCTACGAGCAGTACTTC
J: TRBJ2-2; D: -; V: TRBV7-2; length: 16; size: few; CDR3: CASSLVSGAGTGELFF; DNA: TGTGCCAGCAGCTTAGTTTCAGGGGCGGGCACCGGGGAGCTGTTTTTT
J: TRBJ2-7; D: TRBD1; V: TRBV12-3/TRBV12-4; length: 16; size: many; CDR3: CASSLVPQGARHEQYF; DNA: TGTGCCAGCAGTTTAGTCCCACAGGGGGCCCGCCACGAGCAGTACTTC
J: TRBJ2-3; D: -; V: TRBV5-1; length: 17; size: many; CDR3: CASSLGSAGASPDTQYF; DNA: TGCGCCAGCAGCTTGGGTTCCGCGGGTGCATCACCAGATACGCAGTATTTT
J: TRBJ2-6; D: -; V: TRBV5-6; length: 17; size: few; CDR3: CASSLVGPLVGANVLTF; DNA: TGTGCCAGCAGCTTGGTGGGACCCCTGGTCGGGGCCAACGTCCTGACTTTC
J: TRBJ1-5; D: -; V: TRBV5-1; length: 14; size: many; CDR3: CASSLYSGNQPQHF; DNA: TGCGCCAGCAGCTTGTATTCGGGCAATCAGCCCCAGCATTTT
J: TRBJ2-2; D: TRBD1; V: TRBV28; length: 17; size: -; CDR3: CASSPPGQGGNTGELFF; DNA: TGTGCCAGCAGTCCCCCGGGACAGGGTGGGAACACCGGGGAGCTGTTTTTT
J: TRBJ1-1; D: -; V: TRBV5-1; length: 14; size: many; CDR3: CASSFGQGSTEAFF; DNA: TGCGCCAGCAGCTTTGGCCAGGGCAGCACTGAAGCTTTCTTT
J: TRBJ2-7; D: -; V: TRBV13; length: 14; size: many; CDR3: CASSLSRAHYEQYF; DNA: TGTGCCAGCAGTCTCTCGAGGGCCCACTACGAGCAGTACTTC
J: TRBJ2-3; D: -; V: TRBV7-9; length: 17; size: many; CDR3: CASSLSGRIGGTDTQYF; DNA: TGTGCCAGCAGCTTAAGTGGCCGGATTGGGGGCACAGATACGCAGTATTTT
J: TRBJ2-7; D: -; V: TRBV30; length: 11; size: -; CDR3: CAWSSRYEQYF; DNA: TGTGCCTGGAGTAGCCGATACGAGCAGTACTTC
J: TRBJ1-1; D: TRBD1; V: TRBV5-1; length: 14; size: many; CDR3: CASSWGQGSTEAFF; DNA: TGCGCCAGCAGCTGGGGACAGGGAAGCACTGAAGCTTTCTTT
J: TRBJ2-2; D: -; V: TRBV2; length: 14; size: few; CDR3: CASRSGGRGGELFF; DNA: TGTGCCAGCAGGTCAGGGGGGCGAGGCGGGGAGCTGTTTTTT
J: TRBJ1-4; D: TRBD1; V: TRBV29-1; length: 13; size: many; CDR3: CSVEGTGKGKLFF; DNA: TGCAGCGTTGAAGGGACAGGGAAGGGGAAACTGTTTTTT
J: TRBJ2-5; D: -; V: TRBV5-4; length: 13; size: -; CDR3: CASSSPQEETQYF; DNA: TGTGCCAGCAGCTCCCCCCAGGAAGAGACCCAGTACTTC
J: TRBJ1-1; D: TRBD1; V: TRBV12-3/TRBV12-4; length: 15; size: many; CDR3: CASRATGVSYTEAFF; DNA: TGTGCCAGCAGAGCTACAGGGGTTTCTTACACTGAAGCTTTCTTT
J: TRBJ2-1; D: -; V: TRBV28; length: 13; size: many; CDR3: CASSSRDYNEQFF; DNA: TGTGCCAGCAGTTCCAGGGATTATAATGAGCAGTTCTTC
J: TRBJ2-3; D: -; V: TRBV5-6; length: 15; size: many; CDR3: CASSLALEGTDTQYF; DNA: TGTGCCAGCAGCTTGGCCTTAGAGGGTACAGATACGCAGTATTTT
J: TRBJ1-2; D: -; V: TRBV10-2; length: 16; size: few; CDR3: CASSAFNEGTNYGYTF; DNA: TGCGCCAGCAGTGCATTCAATGAGGGAACTAACTATGGCTACACCTTC
J: TRBJ2-7; D: -; V: TRBV6-2/TRBV6-3; length: 13; size: many; CDR3: CASKVRAAYEQYF; DNA: TGTGCCAGCAAAGTTCGGGCGGCCTACGAGCAGTACTTC
J: TRBJ1-6; D: -; V: TRBV4-2; length: 15; size: many; CDR3: CASSQEFPDNSPLHF; DNA: TGTGCCAGCAGCCAAGAATTCCCAGACAATTCACCCCTCCACTTT
J: TRBJ2-6; D: -; V: TRBV7-6; length: 16; size: many; CDR3: CASSLLAGAPSNVLTF; DNA: TGTGCCAGCAGCTTACTAGCAGGGGCCCCCTCCAACGTCCTGACTTTC
J: TRBJ2-1; D: -; V: TRBV20-1; length: 13; size: -; CDR3: CSAGLYNYNEQFF; DNA: TGCAGTGCTGGCCTCTACAACTACAATGAGCAGTTCTTC
J: TRBJ2-1; D: TRBD1; V: TRBV7-6; length: 16; size: many; CDR3: CASSLRQGTTHNEQFF; DNA: TGTGCCAGCAGCCTCCGACAGGGTACCACGCACAATGAGCAGTTCTTC
J: TRBJ2-1; D: TRBD1; V: TRBV10-3; length: 13; size: many; CDR3: CATGGQGAHEQFF; DNA: TGTGCCACCGGGGGACAGGGGGCGCATGAGCAGTTCTTC
J: TRBJ1-1; D: -; V: TRBV30; length: 14; size: many; CDR3: CAWRQGFRNTEAFF; DNA: TGTGCCTGGAGACAGGGCTTTCGGAACACTGAAGCTTTCTTT
J: TRBJ1-2; D: -; V: TRBV27; length: 12; size: many; CDR3: CASRSSGYGYTF; DNA: TGTGCCAGCAGGTCTAGCGGCTATGGCTACACCTTC
J: TRBJ2-1; D: TRBD2; V: TRBV11-2; length: 17; size: many; CDR3: CASSLAANGGRYNEQFF; DNA: TGTGCCAGCAGCTTAGCCGCGAACGGCGGGAGATACAATGAGCAGTTCTTC
J: TRBJ1-6; D: TRBD1; V: TRBV7-2; length: 16; size: few; CDR3: CASSLSGRDRASPLHF; DNA: TGTGCCAGCAGCTTATCGGGCCGGGACAGGGCTTCACCCCTCCACTTT
J: TRBJ2-7; D: -; V: TRBV5-1; length: 13; size: -; CDR3: CASSSDSFYEQYF; DNA: TGCGCCAGCAGCTCGGACAGCTTCTACGAGCAGTACTTC
J: TRBJ1-5; D: TRBD1; V: TRBV9; length: 14; size: -; CDR3: CASSQTGGYQPQHF; DNA: TGTGCCAGCAGCCAGACAGGGGGCTATCAGCCCCAGCATTTT
J: TRBJ2-4; D: -; V: TRBV11-2; length: 12; size: few; CDR3: CASSFGKNIQYF; DNA: TGTGCCAGCAGCTTCGGCAAAAACATTCAGTACTTC
J: TRBJ1-1; D: TRBD1; V: TRBV5-1; length: 16; size: many; CDR3: CASSTGQGAPGTEAFF; DNA: TGCGCCAGCAGTACTGGACAGGGGGCGCCGGGCACTGAAGCTTTCTTT
J: TRBJ1-6; D: -; V: TRBV7-2; length: 16; size: -; CDR3: CASRLGGSSYNSPLHF; DNA: TGTGCCAGCAGACTAGGGGGGAGCTCCTATAATTCACCCCTCCACTTT
J: TRBJ2-3; D: -; V: TRBV12-3/TRBV12-4; length: 15; size: many; CDR3: CASILALGVPDTQYF; DNA: TGTGCCAGCATCCTCGCCTTGGGGGTGCCAGATACGCAGTATTTT
J: TRBJ1-1; D: -; V: TRBV7-2; length: 15; size: few; CDR3: CASSPFSQGTTEAFF; DNA: TGTGCCAGCAGCCCCTTTTCCCAGGGCACCACTGAAGCTTTCTTT
J: TRBJ2-3; D: TRBD1; V: TRBV20-1; length: 13; size: many; CDR3: CSAFGTGSDTQYF; DNA: TGCAGTGCTTTCGGGACAGGTTCCGATACGCAGTATTTT
J: TRBJ2-1; D: -; V: TRBV28; length: 15; size: many; CDR3: CASSTPGLVYNEQFF; DNA: TGTGCCAGCAGTACCCCGGGACTTGTCTACAATGAGCAGTTCTTC
J: TRBJ2-3; D: TRBD2; V: TRBV2; length: 16; size: many; CDR3: CASRPGLAAGTDTQYF; DNA: TGTGCCAGCAGGCCGGGACTAGCGGCCGGCACAGATACGCAGTATTTT
J: TRBJ1-5; D: -; V: TRBV5-5; length: 15; size: many; CDR3: CASSLSRLWSQPQHF; DNA: TGTGCCAGCAGCTTGAGCAGGTTGTGGAGTCAGCCCCAGCATTTT